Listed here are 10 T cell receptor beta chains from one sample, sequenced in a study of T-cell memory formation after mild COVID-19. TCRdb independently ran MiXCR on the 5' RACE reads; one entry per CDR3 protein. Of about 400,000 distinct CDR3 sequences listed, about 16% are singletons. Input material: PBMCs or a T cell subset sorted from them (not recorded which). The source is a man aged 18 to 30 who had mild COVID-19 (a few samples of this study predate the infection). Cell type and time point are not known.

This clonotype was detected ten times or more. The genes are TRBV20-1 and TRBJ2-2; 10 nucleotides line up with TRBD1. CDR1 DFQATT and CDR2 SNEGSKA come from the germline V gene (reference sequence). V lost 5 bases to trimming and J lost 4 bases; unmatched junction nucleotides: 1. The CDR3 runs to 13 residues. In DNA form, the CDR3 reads TGCAGTGCTTGGGACAGGGGCACCGGGGAGCTGTTTTTT. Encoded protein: CSAWDRGTGELFF.

CDR3 nucleotides: TGCGCCAGCAGCCATATCGGTCGACAGGGCGGCCAGCCCCAGCATTTT. Amino acids: CASSHIGRQGGQPQHF. This chain links TRBV4-1 with TRBJ1-5; the match to TRBD1 covers 7 bases. This CDR3 spans 16 amino acids. V trimming: 3 bases; J trimming: 7 bases; junction bases outside the gene matches: 12. CDR1 is MGHRA, CDR2 YSYEKL, per germline.

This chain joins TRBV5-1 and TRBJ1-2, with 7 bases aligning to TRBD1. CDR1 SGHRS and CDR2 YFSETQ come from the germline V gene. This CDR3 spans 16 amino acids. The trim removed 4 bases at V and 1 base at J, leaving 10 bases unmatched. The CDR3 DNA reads TGCGCCAGCAGCCCGAGGACAGGAGACGATAACTATGGCTACACCTTC. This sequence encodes CASSPRTGDDNYGYTF. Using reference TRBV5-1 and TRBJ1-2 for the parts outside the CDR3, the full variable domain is KAGVTQTPRYLIKTRGQQVTLSCSPISGHRSVSWYQQTPGQGLQFLFEYFSETQRNKGNFPGRFSGRQFSNSRSEMNVSTLELGDSALYLCASSPRTGDDNYGYTFGSGTRLTVV.

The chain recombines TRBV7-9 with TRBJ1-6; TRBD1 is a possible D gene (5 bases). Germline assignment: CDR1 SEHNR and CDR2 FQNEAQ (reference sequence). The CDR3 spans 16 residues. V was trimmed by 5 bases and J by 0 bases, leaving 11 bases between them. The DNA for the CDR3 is TGTGCCAGCAGCAGACAGTTAAGCTCCTATAATTCACCCCTCCACTTT. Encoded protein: CASSRQLSSYNSPLHF.

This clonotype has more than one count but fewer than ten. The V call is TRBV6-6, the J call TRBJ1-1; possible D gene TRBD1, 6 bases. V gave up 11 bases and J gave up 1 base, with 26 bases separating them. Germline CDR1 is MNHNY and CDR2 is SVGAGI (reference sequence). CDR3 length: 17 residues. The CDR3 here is CAVPGGGPGEWNTEAFF. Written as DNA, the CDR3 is TGTGCCGTCCCCGGCGGGGGGCCGGGAGAGTGGAACACTGAAGCTTTCTTT.

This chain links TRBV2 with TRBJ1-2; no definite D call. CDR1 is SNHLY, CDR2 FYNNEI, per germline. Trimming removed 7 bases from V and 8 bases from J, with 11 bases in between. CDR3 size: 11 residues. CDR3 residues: CASTPEGGYTF. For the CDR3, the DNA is TGTGCCAGCACACCGGAGGGAGGCTACACCTTC.

CDR3 loop: CATSPSLDTQYF. In DNA, the CDR3 is TGTGCCACCAGCCCGTCTTTAGATACGCAGTATTTT. V gene TRBV15 combines with J gene TRBJ2-3; D gene ambiguous. Germline-derived CDR1 and CDR2 are LNHNV and YYDKDF (reference sequence). Trimming removed 5 bases at V and 5 bases at J, with 8 bases between. The CDR3 is made up of 12 amino acids.

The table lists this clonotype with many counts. CDR3 bases: TGTGCCAGCAGTTGGGGTAGCTCTGGGGCCAACGTCCTGACTTTC. It is translated as CASSWGSSGANVLTF. V gene TRBV12-3 or TRBV12-4 combines with J gene TRBJ2-6; D remains unclear. The CDR3 is made up of 15 amino acids. Trimming took off 4 bases at V and 0 bases at J, with 7 bases between the two ends.

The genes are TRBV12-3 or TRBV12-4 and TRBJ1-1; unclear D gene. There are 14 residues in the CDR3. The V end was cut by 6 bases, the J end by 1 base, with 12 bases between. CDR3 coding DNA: TGTGCCAGCAGGCGAGGGATAAAGAACACTGAAGCTTTCTTT. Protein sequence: CASRRGIKNTEAFF.

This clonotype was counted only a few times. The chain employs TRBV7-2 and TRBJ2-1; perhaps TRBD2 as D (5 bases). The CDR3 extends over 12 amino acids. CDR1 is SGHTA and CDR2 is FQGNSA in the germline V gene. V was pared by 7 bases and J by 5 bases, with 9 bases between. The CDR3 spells CASTRADNEQFF. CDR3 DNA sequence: TGTGCCAGCACGCGGGCCGACAATGAGCAGTTCTTC.